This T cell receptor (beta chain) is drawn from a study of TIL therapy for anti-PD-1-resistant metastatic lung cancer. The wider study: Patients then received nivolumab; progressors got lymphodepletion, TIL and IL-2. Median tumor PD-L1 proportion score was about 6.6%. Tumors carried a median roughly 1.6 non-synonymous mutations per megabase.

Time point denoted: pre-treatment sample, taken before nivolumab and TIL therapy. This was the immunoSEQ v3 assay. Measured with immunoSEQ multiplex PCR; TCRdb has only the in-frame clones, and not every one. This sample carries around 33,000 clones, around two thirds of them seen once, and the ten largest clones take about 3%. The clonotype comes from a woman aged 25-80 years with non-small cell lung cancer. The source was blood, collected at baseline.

The CDR3 coding sequence is TGCGCCAGCAGCCGAGCCCCGGGTGGTGGGGCCAACGTCCTGACTTTC. Translation: CASSRAPGGGANVLTF. V and J are TRBV5-1 and TRBJ2-6; D is unclear. Germline V gene sequence: CDR1 SGHRS, CDR2 YFSETQ. With 4 bases removed from V and 3 bases from J, the gap between germline ends came to 14 bases. The CDR3 sequence is 16 residues long.